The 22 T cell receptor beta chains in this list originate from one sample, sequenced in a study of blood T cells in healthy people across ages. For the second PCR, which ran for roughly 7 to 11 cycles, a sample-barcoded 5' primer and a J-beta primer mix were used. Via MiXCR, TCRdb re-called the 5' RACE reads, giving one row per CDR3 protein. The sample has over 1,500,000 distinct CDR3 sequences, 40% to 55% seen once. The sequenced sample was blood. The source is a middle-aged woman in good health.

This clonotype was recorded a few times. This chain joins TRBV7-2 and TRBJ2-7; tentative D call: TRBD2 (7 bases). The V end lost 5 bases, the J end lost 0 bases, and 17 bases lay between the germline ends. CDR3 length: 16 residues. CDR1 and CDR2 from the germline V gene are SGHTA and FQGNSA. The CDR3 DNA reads TGTGCCAGCAGCGACCTCCGGGGGGCACTCTCCTACGAGCAGTACTTC. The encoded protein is CASSDLRGALSYEQYF.

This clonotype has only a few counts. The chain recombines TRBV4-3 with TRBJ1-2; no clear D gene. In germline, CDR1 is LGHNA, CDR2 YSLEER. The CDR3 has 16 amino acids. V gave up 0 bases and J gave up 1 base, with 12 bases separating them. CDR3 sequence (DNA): TGCGCCAGCAGCCAAGATCGGCAGCGGATTAACTATGGCTACACCTTC. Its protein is CASSQDRQRINYGYTF.

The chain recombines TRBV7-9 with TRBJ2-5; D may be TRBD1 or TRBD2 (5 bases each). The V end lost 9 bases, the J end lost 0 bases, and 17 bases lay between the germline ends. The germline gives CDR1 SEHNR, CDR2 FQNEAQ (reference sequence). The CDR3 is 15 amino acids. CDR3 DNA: TGTGCCAGTAGGATTACCGGGACGAACCAAGAGACCCAGTACTTC. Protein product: CASRITGTNQETQYF.

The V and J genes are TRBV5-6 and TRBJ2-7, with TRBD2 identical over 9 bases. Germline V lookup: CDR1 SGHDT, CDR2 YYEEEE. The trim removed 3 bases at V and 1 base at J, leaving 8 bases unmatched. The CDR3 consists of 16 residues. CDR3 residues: CASSYGAGGRSYEQYF. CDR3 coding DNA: TGTGCCAGCAGCTATGGAGCGGGGGGCCGGTCCTACGAGCAGTACTTC.

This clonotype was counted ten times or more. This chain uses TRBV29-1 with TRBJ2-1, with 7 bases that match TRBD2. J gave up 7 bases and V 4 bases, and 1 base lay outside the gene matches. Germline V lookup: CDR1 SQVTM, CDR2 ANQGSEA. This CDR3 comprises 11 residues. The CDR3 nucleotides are TGCAGCGTTGGGGGGGGAAATGAGCAGTTCTTC. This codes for CSVGGGNEQFF.

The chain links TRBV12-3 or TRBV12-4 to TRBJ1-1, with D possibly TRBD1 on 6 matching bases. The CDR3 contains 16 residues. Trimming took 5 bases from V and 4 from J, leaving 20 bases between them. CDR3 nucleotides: TGTGCCAGCAGTCCACGTGGGAACAGGGCGGGCACTGAAGCTTTCTTT. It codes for CASSPRGNRAGTEAFF.

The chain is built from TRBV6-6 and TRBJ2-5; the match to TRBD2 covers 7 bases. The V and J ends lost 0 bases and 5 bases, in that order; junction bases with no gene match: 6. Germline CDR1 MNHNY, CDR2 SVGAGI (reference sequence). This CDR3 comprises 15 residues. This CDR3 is CASSYSRGFEETQYF. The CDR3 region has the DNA TGTGCCAGCAGTTACTCGCGGGGGTTTGAGGAGACCCAGTACTTC.

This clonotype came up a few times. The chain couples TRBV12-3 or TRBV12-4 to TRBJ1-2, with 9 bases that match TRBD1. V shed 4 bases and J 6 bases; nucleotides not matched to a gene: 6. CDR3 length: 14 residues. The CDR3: CASSWGTGSDGYTF. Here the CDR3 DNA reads TGTGCCAGCAGTTGGGGGACAGGGTCCGATGGCTACACCTTC.

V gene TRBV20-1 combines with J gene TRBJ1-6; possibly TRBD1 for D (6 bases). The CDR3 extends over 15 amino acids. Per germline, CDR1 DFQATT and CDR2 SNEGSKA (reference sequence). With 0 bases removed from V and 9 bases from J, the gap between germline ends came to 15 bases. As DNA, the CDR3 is TGCAGTGCTAGAGATTTGGGCAGGGGAAGTTCACCCCTCCACTTT. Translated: CSARDLGRGSSPLHF.

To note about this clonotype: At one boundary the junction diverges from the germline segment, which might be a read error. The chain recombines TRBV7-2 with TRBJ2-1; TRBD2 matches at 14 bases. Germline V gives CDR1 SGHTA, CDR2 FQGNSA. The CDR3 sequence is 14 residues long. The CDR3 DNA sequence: TGCGCCAGCAGCTTGACTAGCGGGGGGGTTAAGGAGTTCTTC. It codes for CASSLTSGGVKEFF.

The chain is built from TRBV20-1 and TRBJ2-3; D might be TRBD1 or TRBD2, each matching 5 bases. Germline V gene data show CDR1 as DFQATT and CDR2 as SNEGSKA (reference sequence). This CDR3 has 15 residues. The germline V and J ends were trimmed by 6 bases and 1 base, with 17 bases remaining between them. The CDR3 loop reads CSARQPGAGTDTQYF. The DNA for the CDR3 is TGCAGTGCCAGACAACCCGGGGCTGGCACAGATACGCAGTATTTT.

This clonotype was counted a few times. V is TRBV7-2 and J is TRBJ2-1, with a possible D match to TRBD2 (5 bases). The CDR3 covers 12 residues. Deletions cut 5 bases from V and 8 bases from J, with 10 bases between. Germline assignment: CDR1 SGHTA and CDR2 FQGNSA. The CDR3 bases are TGTGCCAGCAGCCGATCCGGGGATGAGCAGTTCTTC. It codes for CASSRSGDEQFF.

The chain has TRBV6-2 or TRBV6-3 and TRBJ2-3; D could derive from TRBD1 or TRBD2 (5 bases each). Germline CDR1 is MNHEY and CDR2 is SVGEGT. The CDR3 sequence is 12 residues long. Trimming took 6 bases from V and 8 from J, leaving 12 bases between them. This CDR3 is CASSKTGTTQYF. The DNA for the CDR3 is TGTGCCAGCAGCAAGACCGGGACTACGCAGTATTTT.

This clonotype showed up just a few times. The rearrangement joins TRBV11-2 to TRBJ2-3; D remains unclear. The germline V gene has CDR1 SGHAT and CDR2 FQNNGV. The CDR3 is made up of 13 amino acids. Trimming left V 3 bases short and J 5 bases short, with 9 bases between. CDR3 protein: CASSLSWRDTQYF. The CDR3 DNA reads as TGTGCCAGCAGCTTGAGCTGGAGAGATACGCAGTATTTT. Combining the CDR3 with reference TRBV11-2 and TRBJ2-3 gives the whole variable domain EAGVAQSPRYKIIEKRQSVAFWCNPISGHATLYWYQQILGQGPKLLIQFQNNGVVDDSQLPKDRFSAERLKGVDSTLKIQPAKLEDSAVYLCASSLSWRDTQYFGPGTRLTVL.

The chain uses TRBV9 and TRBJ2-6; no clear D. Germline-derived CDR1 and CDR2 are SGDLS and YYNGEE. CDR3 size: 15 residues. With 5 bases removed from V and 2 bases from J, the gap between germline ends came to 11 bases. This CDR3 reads CASSLDAPGANVLTF. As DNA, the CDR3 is TGTGCCAGCAGTCTTGACGCACCTGGGGCCAACGTCCTGACTTTC.

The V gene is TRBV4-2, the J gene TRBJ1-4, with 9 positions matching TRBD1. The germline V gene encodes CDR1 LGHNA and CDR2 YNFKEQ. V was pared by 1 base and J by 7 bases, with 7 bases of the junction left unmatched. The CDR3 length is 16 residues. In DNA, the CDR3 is TGTGCCAGCAGCCAAGGAGGACAGGGGCGCACTGAAAAACTGTTTTTT. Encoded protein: CASSQGGQGRTEKLFF.

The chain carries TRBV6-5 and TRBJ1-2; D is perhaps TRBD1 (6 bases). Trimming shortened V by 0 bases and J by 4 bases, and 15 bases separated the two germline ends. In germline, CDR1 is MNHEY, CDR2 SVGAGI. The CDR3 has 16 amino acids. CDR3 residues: CASSYSAGEVTYGYTF. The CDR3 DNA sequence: TGTGCCAGCAGTTACTCCGCAGGGGAGGTAACCTATGGCTACACCTTC.

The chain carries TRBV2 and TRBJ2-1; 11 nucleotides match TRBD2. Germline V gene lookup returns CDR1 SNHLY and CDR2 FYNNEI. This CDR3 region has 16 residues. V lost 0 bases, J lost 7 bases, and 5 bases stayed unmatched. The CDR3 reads CASSEARLAGSNEQFF. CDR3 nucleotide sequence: TGTGCCAGCAGTGAAGCGCGACTAGCGGGATCAAATGAGCAGTTCTTC.

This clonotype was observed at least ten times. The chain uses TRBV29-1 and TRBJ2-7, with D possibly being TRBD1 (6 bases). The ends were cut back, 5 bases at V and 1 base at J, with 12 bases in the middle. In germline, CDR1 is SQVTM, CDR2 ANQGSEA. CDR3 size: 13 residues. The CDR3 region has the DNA TGCAGCGTTATACAGGGAATTTCCTACGAGCAGTACTTC. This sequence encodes CSVIQGISYEQYF.

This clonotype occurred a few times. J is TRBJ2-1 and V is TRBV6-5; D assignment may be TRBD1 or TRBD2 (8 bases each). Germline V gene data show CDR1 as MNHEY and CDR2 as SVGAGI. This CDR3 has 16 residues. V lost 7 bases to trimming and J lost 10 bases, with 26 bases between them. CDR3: CASMSGGQGARGEQFF. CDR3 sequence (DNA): TGTGCCAGCATGTCGGGGGGGCAGGGGGCGCGCGGCGAGCAGTTCTTC.

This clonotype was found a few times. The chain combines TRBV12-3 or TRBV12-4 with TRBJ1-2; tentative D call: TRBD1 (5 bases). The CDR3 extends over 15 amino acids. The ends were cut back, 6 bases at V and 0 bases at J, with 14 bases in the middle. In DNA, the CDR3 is TGTGCCAGCAGCCCCACGGACACTGCTAACTATGGCTACACCTTC. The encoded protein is CASSPTDTANYGYTF.

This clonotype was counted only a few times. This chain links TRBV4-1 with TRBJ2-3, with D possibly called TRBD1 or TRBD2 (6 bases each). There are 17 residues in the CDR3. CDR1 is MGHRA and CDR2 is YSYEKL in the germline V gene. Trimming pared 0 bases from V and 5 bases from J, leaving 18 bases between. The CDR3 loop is CASSQERAGQRGDTQYF. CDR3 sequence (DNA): TGCGCCAGCAGCCAAGAGAGGGCGGGACAAAGGGGAGATACGCAGTATTTT.